The 27 T cell receptor beta chains below all came from one sample that was sequenced in a study of blood T cell repertoires in COVID-19. Sequencing used immunoSEQ multiplex PCR; TCRdb keeps in-frame clones, though not all of them. The sample contains some 38,000 clones, approximately 74% of which appear only once. Sequences were obtained from peripheral blood. The receptors originated from a man in his 70s with COVID-19, enrolled during active disease.

The CDR3 coding sequence is TGTGCCAGCAGTTATTTACTAGCAGGTGGTGAGCAGTTCTTC. It is translated as CASSYLLAGGEQFF. This chain connects TRBV6-2 or TRBV6-3 to TRBJ2-1; TRBD2 might be the D (6 bases). Germline CDR1 MNHEY, CDR2 SVGEGT. The CDR3 consists of 14 residues. Deletions cut 3 bases from V and 9 bases from J, with 15 bases between.

This rearrangement joins TRBV29-1 to TRBJ1-2; D not certain. This CDR3 comprises 13 residues. The germline CDR1 and CDR2 sequences are SQVTM and ANQGSEA. V was shortened by 7 bases and J by 0 bases, with 12 bases between the two germline ends. The CDR3 DNA reads TGCAGCGCTCTATACGCTGCTAACTATGGCTACACCTTC. Translation gives CSALYAANYGYTF.

The chain recombines TRBV19 with TRBJ1-4; 9 nucleotides line up with TRBD1. Germline CDR1 LNHDA, CDR2 SQIVND (reference sequence). Losses at the gene ends were 7 bases for V and 8 bases for J; bases not matched to a gene: 5. The CDR3 loop spans 13 amino acids. The CDR3 sequence: CASKDRGYEKLFF. DNA for the CDR3: TGTGCCAGTAAGGACAGGGGATACGAAAAACTGTTTTTT.

The V and J genes are TRBV7-9 and TRBJ2-7; 7 bases fit TRBD2. Germline trimming cut 5 bases from V and 5 bases from J; bases unmatched to any gene: 9. Germline V gene data show CDR1 as SEHNR and CDR2 as FQNEAQ (reference sequence). CDR3 length: 14 amino acids. The CDR3 loop reads CASSPWEGGDEQYF. CDR3 bases: TGTGCCAGCAGCCCCTGGGAGGGAGGAGACGAGCAGTACTTC. The full variable domain, completed using reference TRBV7-9 and TRBJ2-7, is DTGVSQNPRHKITKRGQNVTFRCDPISEHNRLYWYRQTLGQGPEFLTYFQNEAQLEKSRLLSDRFSAERPKGSFSTLEIQRTEQGDSAMYLCASSPWEGGDEQYFGPGTRLTVT.

DNA of the CDR3: TGCGCCAGCTCTAACCGGGGGTCACCCCTCCACTTT. Translated: CASSNRGSPLHF. The V and J genes are TRBV4-3 and TRBJ1-6, with D tentatively TRBD1 (5 bases). Germline V gene lookup returns CDR1 LGHNA and CDR2 YSLEER. The CDR3 loop spans 12 amino acids. The V end was cut by 8 bases, the J end by 10 bases, with 12 bases between.

CDR3 residues: CASSEGGHEQYF. In DNA form, the CDR3 reads TGCGCCAGCAGTGAAGGAGGCCACGAGCAGTACTTC. This chain links TRBV10-1 with TRBJ2-7, with D possibly being TRBD2 (5 bases). CDR1 WNHNN and CDR2 SYGVQD come from the germline V gene (reference sequence). There are 12 residues in the CDR3. With 3 bases removed from V and 5 bases from J, the gap between germline ends came to 8 bases.

The rearrangement links TRBV2 to TRBJ1-4, with D unresolved. This CDR3 comprises 15 residues. Germline CDR1 and CDR2: SNHLY and FYNNEI. The V gene lost 2 bases and the J gene lost 0 bases, with 7 bases spanning the gap. The CDR3 spells CASSESGATNEKLFF. The CDR3 DNA reads TGTGCCAGCAGTGAAAGCGGGGCAACTAATGAAAAACTGTTTTTT. Based on the CDR3 plus reference TRBV2 and TRBJ1-4, the full variable domain is EPEVTQTPSHQVTQMGQEVILRCVPISNHLYFYWYRQILGQKVEFLVSFYNNEISEKSEIFDDQFSVERPDGSNFTLKIRSTKLEDSAMYFCASSESGATNEKLFFGSGTQLSVL.

The chain links TRBV7-2 to TRBJ2-6; tentative D call: TRBD1 (6 bases). CDR1 is SGHTA, CDR2 FQGNSA, per germline. The CDR3 length is 18 residues. Between the trimmed V and J ends, which lost 3 bases and 1 base, there was a span of 16 bases. In DNA, the CDR3 is TGTGCCAGCAGCTTCCCGGGACATAGGACTTCTGGGGCCAACGTCCTGACTTTC. As protein: CASSFPGHRTSGANVLTF.

The chain links TRBV6-2 or TRBV6-3 to TRBJ1-6; 8 bases fit TRBD1. Trimming at V came to 6 bases and at J to 8 bases, leaving 15 bases not matched to a gene. The CDR3 contains 17 residues. The germline CDR1 and CDR2 sequences are MNHEY and SVGEGT. The CDR3 DNA follows: TGTGCCAGCAGCAGACGGAGAGGACAGGGCTGGCATTCACCCCTCCACTTT. This encodes CASSRRRGQGWHSPLHF.

J is TRBJ2-7 and V is TRBV7-3, with 9 bases matching TRBD2. After removal of 2 bases from V and 0 bases from J, the junction contained 5 bases not matched to a gene. The CDR3 length is 16 residues. CDR1 and CDR2 (germline): SGHTA, FQGTGA. CDR3 DNA sequence: TGTGCCAGCAGCTTAGGTAGCGGGGGAAGCTCCTACGAGCAGTACTTC. Translation gives CASSLGSGGSSYEQYF.

The rearrangement links TRBV28 to TRBJ1-1; D unresolved. Germline-derived CDR1 and CDR2 are MDHEN and SYDVKM. V shed 2 bases and J shed 0 bases, with 7 bases lying between them. The CDR3 has 14 amino acids. CDR3 bases: TGTGCCAGCAGTTTAACACGCATGAACACTGAAGCTTTCTTT. Translation gives CASSLTRMNTEAFF.

The chain employs TRBV28 and TRBJ2-2; a possible D gene is TRBD1 (5 bases). This CDR3 is 15 amino acids long. Germline V gene sequence: CDR1 MDHEN, CDR2 SYDVKM. Trimming left V 6 bases short and J 6 bases short, with 17 bases between. As DNA, the CDR3 is TGTGCCAGCAGAAAGTATGGGGTAGGGGCCGGGGAGCTGTTTTTT. It is translated as CASRKYGVGAGELFF.

This clone came up a few times. J is TRBJ2-7 and V is TRBV19; TRBD2 agrees at 10 bases. Losses at the gene ends were 5 bases for V and 4 bases for J; bases not matched to a gene: 5. Germline loops: CDR1 LNHDA, CDR2 SQIVND (reference sequence). The CDR3 is made up of 14 amino acids. Here the CDR3 DNA reads TGTGCCAGTAGTCTAGCGGGAGTGACTTACGAGCAGTACTTC. It encodes CASSLAGVTYEQYF. Together with reference TRBV19 and TRBJ2-7, the CDR3 gives the full variable domain: DGGITQSPKYLFRKEGQNVTLSCEQNLNHDAMYWYRQDPGQGLRLIYYSQIVNDFQKGDIAEGYSVSREKKESFPLTVTSAQKNPTAFYLCASSLAGVTYEQYFGPGTRLTVT.

The rearrangement uses TRBV25-1 and TRBJ2-2; D is uncertain. The ends were cut back, 1 base at V and 6 bases at J, with 12 bases in the middle. The germline V gene has CDR1 MGHDK and CDR2 SYGVNS. This CDR3 region has 15 residues. CDR3 amino acids: CASSEFRGFAGELFF. CDR3 bases: TGTGCCAGCAGTGAATTCAGAGGATTCGCCGGGGAGCTGTTTTTT.

The rearrangement links TRBV6-5 to TRBJ1-5; 10 nucleotides align to TRBD1. The CDR3 extends over 15 amino acids. Germline CDR1 MNHEY, CDR2 SVGAGI. V lost 6 bases, J lost 3 bases, and 5 bases stayed unmatched. The CDR3: CASSGQGGNNQPQHF. CDR3 DNA: TGTGCCAGCAGCGGACAGGGGGGAAACAATCAGCCCCAGCATTTT.

This chain joins TRBV11-2 and TRBJ1-1, with TRBD1 matching over 8 bases. V lost 1 base and J lost 3; bases outside the gene matches: 7. CDR3 size: 16 residues. CDR1 is SGHAT and CDR2 is FQNNGV in the germline V gene. CDR3 protein: CASSLGGTGLYTEAFF. CDR3 bases: TGTGCCAGCAGCTTAGGGGGGACAGGATTGTACACTGAAGCTTTCTTT.

The rearrangement uses TRBV7-9 and TRBJ2-7; D may be TRBD2 (5 bases). Germline loops: CDR1 SEHNR, CDR2 FQNEAQ (reference sequence). This CDR3 has 11 amino acids. Trimming shortened V by 5 bases and J by 7 bases, and 9 bases separated the two germline ends. CDR3 DNA sequence: TGTGCCAGCAGCGCAACGGGGGAGCAGTACTTC. Amino acid sequence: CASSATGEQYF.

This chain uses TRBV28 with TRBJ2-7, with 7 bases aligning to TRBD1. V trimming: 4 bases; J trimming: 5 bases; junction bases outside the gene matches: 8. In germline, CDR1 is MDHEN, CDR2 SYDVKM. The CDR3 consists of 14 residues. CDR3 in amino acids: CASSSGTGVNEQYF. The DNA for the CDR3 is TGTGCCAGCAGTTCCGGCACAGGGGTCAACGAGCAGTACTTC.

The chain carries TRBV6-5 and TRBJ2-4; maybe TRBD1 (5 bases). Trimming removed 3 bases at V and 0 bases at J, with 12 bases between. The length of the CDR3 is 16 residues. Germline assignment: CDR1 MNHEY and CDR2 SVGAGI. CDR3 sequence: CASSYSDSGAKNIQYF. The DNA for the CDR3 is TGTGCCAGCAGTTATTCCGACAGTGGAGCCAAAAACATTCAGTACTTC.

This sequence joins TRBV4-1 and TRBJ1-2; 8 bases are a match to TRBD1. The germline V gene encodes CDR1 MGHRA and CDR2 YSYEKL. This CDR3 spans 16 amino acids. J gave up 4 bases and V 2 bases, and 9 bases lay outside the gene matches. The CDR3 DNA reads as TGCGCCAGCAGCCAAACCGGGACAGGTGTTGTCTATGGCTACACCTTC. As protein: CASSQTGTGVVYGYTF.

V is TRBV20-1 and J is TRBJ2-7; D might be TRBD2 (6 bases). Trimming left V 3 bases short and J 2 bases short, with 11 bases between. Germline V gives CDR1 DFQATT, CDR2 SNEGSKA (reference sequence). The CDR3 loop spans 13 amino acids. The CDR3 DNA is TGCAGTGCTAGTACGGGGGAGCCCTACGAGCAGTACTTC. Protein: CSASTGEPYEQYF.

The rearrangement joins TRBV28 to TRBJ2-7; tentative D call: TRBD2 (6 bases). Trimming took 4 bases from V and 5 from J, leaving 15 bases between them. This CDR3 is 14 amino acids long. Germline lookup yields CDR1 MDHEN and CDR2 SYDVKM. The CDR3 is CASSSGLPPNEQYF. CDR3 bases: TGTGCCAGCAGTTCGGGACTTCCTCCTAACGAGCAGTACTTC.

V gene TRBV9 combines with J gene TRBJ2-6; 9 nucleotides align to TRBD1. Trimming took 4 bases from V and 0 from J; bases not matched to a gene: 5. Germline V gene sequence: CDR1 SGDLS, CDR2 YYNGEE. The CDR3 loop spans 17 amino acids. CDR3 sequence reads: CASSRDRVGSGANVLTF. The CDR3 coding sequence is TGTGCCAGCAGCCGGGACAGGGTGGGCTCTGGGGCCAACGTCCTGACTTTC.

The genes are TRBV10-2 and TRBJ2-7; 9 bases are a match to TRBD2. The CDR3 length is 15 residues. Trimming took 0 bases from V and 3 from J; bases not matched to a gene: 3. The germline V gene encodes CDR1 WSHSY and CDR2 SAAADI. CDR3 sequence: CASSESAGGGYEQYF. CDR3 DNA sequence: TGCGCCAGCAGTGAGTCGGCGGGAGGGGGCTACGAGCAGTACTTC.

The chain is built from TRBV9 and TRBJ2-2; 7 bases map to TRBD2. The CDR3 is 15 residues long. Trimming cost V 4 bases and J 7 bases; bases outside gene matches: 10. CDR1 and CDR2 from the germline V gene are SGDLS and YYNGEE. CDR3 bases: TGTGCCAGCAGCCCCATTGGGGGGGTGCTCGGGGAGCTGTTTTTT. Translating it yields CASSPIGGVLGELFF. The variable domain in full, completed from reference TRBV9 and TRBJ2-2, reads DSGVTQTPKHLITATGQRVTLRCSPRSGDLSVYWYQQSLDQGLQFLIQYYNGEERAKGNILERFSAQQFPDLHSELNLSSLELGDSALYFCASSPIGGVLGELFFGEGSRLTVL.

The V call is TRBV19, the J call TRBJ2-3; 7 nucleotides agree with TRBD2. This CDR3 comprises 14 residues. J lost 2 bases, V lost 6 bases, and 5 bases had no gene match. CDR1 LNHDA and CDR2 SQIVND come from the germline V gene (reference sequence). CDR3: CASRPTSSTDTQYF. The CDR3 DNA reads TGTGCCAGTAGACCGACTAGCTCCACAGATACGCAGTATTTT. Based on the CDR3 plus reference TRBV19 and TRBJ2-3, the full variable domain is DGGITQSPKYLFRKEGQNVTLSCEQNLNHDAMYWYRQDPGQGLRLIYYSQIVNDFQKGDIAEGYSVSREKKESFPLTVTSAQKNPTAFYLCASRPTSSTDTQYFGPGTRLTVL.

This chain connects TRBV7-8 to TRBJ2-5; 8 bases agree with TRBD2. The trim removed 5 bases at V and 4 bases at J, leaving 9 bases unmatched. Germline-derived CDR1 and CDR2 are SGHVS and FQNEAQ. The CDR3 contains 15 residues. The CDR3 protein is CASSPRGGRGETQYF. CDR3 coding DNA: TGTGCCAGCAGCCCCCGCGGGGGGCGGGGAGAGACCCAGTACTTC. Using reference TRBV7-8 and TRBJ2-5 for the parts outside the CDR3, the full variable domain is GAGVSQSPRYKVAKRGQDVALRCDPISGHVSLFWYQQALGQGPEFLTYFQNEAQLDKSGLPSDRFFAERPEGSVSTLKIQRTQQEDSAVYLCASSPRGGRGETQYFGPGTRLLVL.